This is a list of T cell receptor beta chains from one sample in a study of cytomegalovirus exposure and HLA in healthy donors. This table comes from immunoSEQ multiplex PCR, and its TCRdb copy is limited to in-frame clones, with some not included. This table holds around 140,000 clones, 65% to 85% found once. Sequenced material: PBMCs. Receptor source: a woman aged 18-30 years in good health and CMV-seronegative. The CDR3 runs from the conserved cysteine through the conserved F or W. The order of the fields is clone size, V gene, D gene, J gene, CDR3 protein, CDR3 DNA. The D gene is left open where the match is weak. Size tells how often a clone was seen (once, few, many) or the class of an expanded clone, and some rows leave it out.

once	TRBV14	NA	TRBJ2-5	CASSPEFEYREQETQYF	TGTGCCAGCAGCCCGGAATTTGAATACAGGGAACAAGAGACCCAGTACTTC
NA	TRBV30	NA	TRBJ2-2	CAWSVQVDGELFF	TGTGCCTGGAGTGTACAGGTGGACGGGGAGCTGTTTTTT
NA	TRBV6-5	TRBD2	TRBJ2-1	CAIPGTSGNYEQFF	TGTGCCATCCCCGGGACTAGCGGGAACTATGAGCAGTTCTTC
NA	TRBV5-1	TRBD1	TRBJ1-2	CASSVGQGYGYTF	TGCGCCAGCAGCGTTGGACAGGGATACGGCTACACCTTC
few	TRBV6-5	TRBD1	TRBJ1-4	CASSYSSGGNPEKLFF	TGTGCCAGCAGTTACTCCTCAGGGGGCAACCCTGAAAAACTGTTTTTT
NA	TRBV27	NA	TRBJ2-1	CASSLNFYNEQFF	TGTGCCAGCAGTTTGAACTTTTACAATGAGCAGTTCTTC
NA	TRBV6-6	TRBD2	TRBJ2-7	CASNGGGIEQYF	TGTGCCAGCAACGGGGGAGGGATCGAGCAGTACTTC
few	TRBV6-1	NA	TRBJ1-5	CASSWEVGNQPQNF	TGTGCCAGCAGCTGGGAGGTTGGCAATCAGCCCCAGAATTTT
NA	TRBV2	TRBD2	TRBJ2-5	CASSSTSGARETQYF	TGTGCCAGCAGTTCAACTAGCGGGGCTAGGGAGACCCAGTACTTC
few	TRBV19	TRBD1	TRBJ2-3	CASSAATGENTDTQYF	TGTGCCAGTAGTGCTGCGACAGGGGAAAACACAGATACGCAGTATTTT
NA	TRBV11-1	NA	TRBJ1-1	CASSQSGTTAGKAFF	TGTGCCAGCAGCCAATCAGGGACTACGGCAGGCAAAGCTTTCTTT
NA	TRBV5-1	NA	TRBJ2-3	CASRRTETDTQYF	TGCGCCAGCCGAAGAACAGAGACAGATACGCAGTATTTT
NA	TRBV4-2	TRBD1	TRBJ2-2	CASSQIQRQGADGELFF	TGTGCCAGCAGCCAGATACAAAGACAGGGGGCCGACGGGGAGCTGTTTTTT
NA	TRBV4-1	TRBD1	TRBJ1-5	CASSAGQGNQPQHF	TGCGCCAGCAGCGCCGGACAGGGGAACCAGCCCCAGCATTTT
NA	TRBV7-8	TRBD1	TRBJ2-4	CASSSGDRHYIQYF	TGTGCCAGCAGCTCAGGGGACAGGCATTACATTCAGTACTTC
NA	TRBV4-2	TRBD1	TRBJ1-1	CASSQNPTGGPEAFF	TGTGCCAGCAGCCAAAACCCCACAGGGGGACCTGAAGCTTTCTTT
NA	TRBV10-1	NA	TRBJ1-1	CASSGFEDNTEAFF	TGCGCCAGCAGTGGGTTTGAGGATAACACTGAAGCTTTCTTT
NA	TRBV30	TRBD2	TRBJ2-7	CAWTRTSGSWEQYF	TGTGCCTGGACCAGGACTAGCGGGAGTTGGGAGCAGTACTTC
NA	TRBV19	TRBD1	TRBJ1-2	CASSRTGATYGYTF	TGTGCCAGTAGCCGGACAGGGGCTACCTATGGCTACACCTTC
few	TRBV6-1	TRBD1	TRBJ2-7	CASSDGLTGAKYEQYF	TGTGCCAGCAGTGACGGGCTAACAGGGGCGAAATACGAGCAGTACTTC
NA	TRBV10-1	TRBD2	TRBJ2-1	CASSGVRRRGNEQFF	TGCGCCAGCAGTGGAGTAAGGCGGCGGGGGAATGAGCAGTTCTTC
NA	TRBV10-1	TRBD2	TRBJ2-1	CASSGGASGSYNEQFF	TGCGCCAGCAGCGGGGGGGCTAGCGGTTCCTACAATGAGCAGTTCTTC
NA	TRBV6-4	NA	TRBJ1-1	CASSDGTGIEAFF	TGTGCCAGCAGTGACGGCACAGGCATTGAAGCTTTCTTT
NA	TRBV14	TRBD1	TRBJ2-6	CASSHDRGLNPGANVLTF	TGTGCCAGCAGCCACGACAGGGGTCTTAATCCTGGGGCCAACGTCCTGACTTTC
NA	TRBV30	TRBD1	TRBJ2-7	CAWSKGATGEQYF	TGTGCCTGGAGTAAGGGGGCGACAGGCGAGCAGTACTTC
NA	TRBV5-1	TRBD1	TRBJ2-5	CASSLESGGETQYF	TGCGCCAGCAGCTTGGAGTCAGGGGGAGAGACCCAGTACTTC
few	TRBV2	TRBD1	TRBJ1-5	CATKGTGAQPQHF	TGTGCCACCAAAGGGACAGGGGCTCAGCCCCAGCATTTT
few	TRBV6-4	NA	TRBJ2-6	CASSDYSSSGANVLTF	TGTGCCAGCAGTGACTACAGCAGCTCTGGGGCCAACGTCCTGACTTTC
NA	TRBV5-6	TRBD1	TRBJ2-7	CASSPLMDREHEQYF	TGTGCCAGCAGCCCACTAATGGACAGGGAACACGAGCAGTACTTC
NA	TRBV7-2	NA	TRBJ2-2	CASTHPLKREDTGELFF	TGTGCCAGCACCCACCCCCTTAAAAGGGAGGACACCGGGGAGCTGTTTTTT